This T cell receptor beta chain was sequenced during a study of cytomegalovirus exposure and HLA in healthy donors. Study-level findings and limits: According to the study, 150 to 200 TCR beta chains were cytomegalovirus-associated.

The study ran its PCR with 60 Vbeta and 13 Jbeta primers. Clones were read by immunoSEQ multiplex PCR, and TCRdb kept only the in-frame ones, dropping some. The data contain 150,000 or so clones, over 60% of them singletons. V lost 4 bases and J 5 bases, leaving 9 bases between the germline ends. The CDR3 runs 13 residues. CDR1 is MNHEY and CDR2 is SMNVEV in the germline V gene (reference sequence). With respect to this clone: Antigen unknown.

Material for sequencing was PBMCs. The rearrangement links TRBV27 to TRBJ1-5; no reliable D call. The source of this sequence is a woman between 18 and 29 years old in good health and CMV-seronegative. The DNA of the CDR3 is TGTGCCAGCAGTTGGCGGGGTGATCAGCCCCAGCATTTT. This encodes CASSWRGDQPQHF.